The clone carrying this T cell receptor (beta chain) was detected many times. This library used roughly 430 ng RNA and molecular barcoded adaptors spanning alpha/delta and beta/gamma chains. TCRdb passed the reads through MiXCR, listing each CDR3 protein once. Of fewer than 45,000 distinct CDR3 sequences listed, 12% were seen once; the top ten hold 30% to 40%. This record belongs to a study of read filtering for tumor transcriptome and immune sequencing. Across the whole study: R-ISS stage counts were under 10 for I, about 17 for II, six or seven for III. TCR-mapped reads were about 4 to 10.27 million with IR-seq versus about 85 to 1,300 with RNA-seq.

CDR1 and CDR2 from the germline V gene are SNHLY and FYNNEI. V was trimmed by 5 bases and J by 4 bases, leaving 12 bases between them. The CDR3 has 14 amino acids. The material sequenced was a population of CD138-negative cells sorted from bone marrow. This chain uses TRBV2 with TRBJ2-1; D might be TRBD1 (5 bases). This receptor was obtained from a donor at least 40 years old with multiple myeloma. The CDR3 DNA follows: TGTGCCAGCAGTTCGGCAGGGCGGTACAATGAGCAGTTCTTC. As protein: CASSSAGRYNEQFF.